What follows describes a single TCR beta chain. Sequencing used immunoSEQ multiplex PCR; TCRdb keeps in-frame clones, though not all of them. The sample has over 5,000 clones; around 84% are singletons. The data were taken from a study of chemoradiotherapy in HPV16-positive cancers. The CDR3 contains 16 residues. Germline V gene data show CDR1 as MNHEY and CDR2 as SMNVEV (reference sequence). V was clipped by 2 bases and J by 9 bases, with 17 bases between them. The chain carries TRBV27 and TRBJ1-6; weak D call: TRBD1 (5 bases). This specimen was collected from a patient who underwent chemoradiotherapy. This TCR was sampled from a human donor with HPV-associated anogenital cancer. The CDR3 coding sequence is TGTGCCAGCAGTTTAAGGGACCCAGGGCCAATTTCACCCCTCCACTTT. Amino acids: CASSLRDPGPISPLHF.